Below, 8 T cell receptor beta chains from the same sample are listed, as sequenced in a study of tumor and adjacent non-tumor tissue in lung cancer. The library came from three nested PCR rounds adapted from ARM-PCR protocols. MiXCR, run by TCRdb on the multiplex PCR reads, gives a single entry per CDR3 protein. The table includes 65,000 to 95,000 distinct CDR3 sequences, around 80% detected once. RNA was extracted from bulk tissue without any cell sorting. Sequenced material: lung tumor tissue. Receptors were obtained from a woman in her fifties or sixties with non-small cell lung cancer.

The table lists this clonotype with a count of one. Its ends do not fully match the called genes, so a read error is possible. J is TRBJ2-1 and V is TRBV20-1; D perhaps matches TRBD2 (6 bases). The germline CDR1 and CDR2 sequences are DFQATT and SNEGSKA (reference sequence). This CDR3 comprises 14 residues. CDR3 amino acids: CSAKTRNAYNEQFF. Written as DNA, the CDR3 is TGTAGTGCCAAGACTAGGAACGCCTACAATGAGCAGTTCTTC.

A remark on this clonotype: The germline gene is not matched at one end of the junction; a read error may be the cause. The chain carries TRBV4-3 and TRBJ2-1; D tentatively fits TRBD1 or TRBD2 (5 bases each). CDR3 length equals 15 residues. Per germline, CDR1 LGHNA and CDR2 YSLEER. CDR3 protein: CASNQDMGSYPGPFF. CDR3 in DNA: TGCGCCAGCAACCAAGATATGGGTTCATATCCGGGGCCGTTCTTC.

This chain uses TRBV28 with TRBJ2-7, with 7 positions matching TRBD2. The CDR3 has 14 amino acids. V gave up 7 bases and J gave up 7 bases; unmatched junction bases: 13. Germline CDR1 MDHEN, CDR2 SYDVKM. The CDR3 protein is CASTFGGRGREQYF. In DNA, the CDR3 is TGTGCCAGCACTTTTGGTGGGAGGGGAAGGGAGCAGTACTTC.

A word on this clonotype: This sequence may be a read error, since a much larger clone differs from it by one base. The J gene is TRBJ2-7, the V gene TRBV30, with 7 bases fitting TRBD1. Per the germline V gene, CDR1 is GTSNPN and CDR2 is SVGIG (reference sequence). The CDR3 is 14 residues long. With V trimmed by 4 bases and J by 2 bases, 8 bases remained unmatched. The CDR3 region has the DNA TGTGCCTGGACTGCCGGGACAGCAGCCTACGAGCAGTACTTC. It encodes CAWTAGTAAYEQYF. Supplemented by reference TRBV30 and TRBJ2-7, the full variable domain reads SQTIHQWPATLVQPVGSPLSLECTVEGTSNPNLYWYRQAAGRGLQLLFYSVGIGQISSEVPQNLSASRPQDRQFILSSKKLLLSDSGFYLCAWTAGTAAYEQYFGPGTRLTVT.

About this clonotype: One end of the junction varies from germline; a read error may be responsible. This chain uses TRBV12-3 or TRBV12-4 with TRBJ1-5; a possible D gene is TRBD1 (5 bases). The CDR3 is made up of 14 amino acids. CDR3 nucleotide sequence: TGTTCCAGCAGTCAACGGGACGTCAATCATCCCCAGCATTTT. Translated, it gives CSSSQRDVNHPQHF.

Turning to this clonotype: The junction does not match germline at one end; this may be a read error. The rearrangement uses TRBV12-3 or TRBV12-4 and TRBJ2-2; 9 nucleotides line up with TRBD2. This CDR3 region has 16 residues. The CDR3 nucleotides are TGTACCAGCACCACAACTAGCGGGTTCATCACCGGGGAGCTGTTTTTT. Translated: CTSTTTSGFITGELFF.

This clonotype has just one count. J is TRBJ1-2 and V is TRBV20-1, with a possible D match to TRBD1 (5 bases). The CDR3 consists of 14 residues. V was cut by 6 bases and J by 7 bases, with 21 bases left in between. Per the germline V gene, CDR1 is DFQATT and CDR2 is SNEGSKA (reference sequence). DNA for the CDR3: TGCAGTGCCCCATCCAGCAGGGAAAGCTGTGGCTACACCTTC. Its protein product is CSAPSSRESCGYTF.

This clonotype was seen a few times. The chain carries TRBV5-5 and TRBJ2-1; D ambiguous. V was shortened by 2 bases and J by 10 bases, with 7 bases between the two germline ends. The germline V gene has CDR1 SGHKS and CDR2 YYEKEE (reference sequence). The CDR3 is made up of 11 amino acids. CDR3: CASSFGAEQFF. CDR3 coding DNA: TGTGCCAGCAGCTTCGGAGCAGAGCAGTTCTTC.